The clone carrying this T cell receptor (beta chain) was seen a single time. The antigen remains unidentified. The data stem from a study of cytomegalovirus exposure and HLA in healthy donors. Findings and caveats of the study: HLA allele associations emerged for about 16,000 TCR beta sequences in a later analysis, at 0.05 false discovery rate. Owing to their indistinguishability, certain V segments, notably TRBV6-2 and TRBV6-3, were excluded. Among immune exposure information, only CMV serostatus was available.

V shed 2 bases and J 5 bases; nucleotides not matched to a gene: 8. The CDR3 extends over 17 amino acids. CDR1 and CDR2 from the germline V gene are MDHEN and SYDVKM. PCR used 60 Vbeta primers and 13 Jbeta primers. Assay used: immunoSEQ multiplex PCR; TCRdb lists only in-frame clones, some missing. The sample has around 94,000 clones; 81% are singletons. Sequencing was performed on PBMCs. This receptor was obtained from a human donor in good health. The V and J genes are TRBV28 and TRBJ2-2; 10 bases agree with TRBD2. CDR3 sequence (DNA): TGTGCCAGCAGTTTAGCCCCACTAGCGGGATTAACCGGGGAGCTGTTTTTT. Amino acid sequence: CASSLAPLAGLTGELFF.